Following are 4 T cell receptor beta chains from one sample sequenced in a study of blood T cell repertoires in COVID-19. The protocol was immunoSEQ multiplex PCR, while the TCRdb copy is restricted to in-frame clones and leaves out a portion. The repertoire consists of 250,000 or so clones, with around 90% occurring once and the leading ten covering 0.87%. Sequenced: PBMCs or T cells enriched from blood (not recorded which). Receptor source: a man aged 50 to 60 who had been exposed to COVID-19.

This chain joins TRBV9 and TRBJ1-2, with 8 bases that match TRBD1. With 4 bases clipped from V and 3 bases from J, the junction kept 8 bases outside the gene matches. This CDR3 spans 15 amino acids. CDR1 and CDR2 (germline): SGDLS, YYNGEE. CDR3 sequence (DNA): TGTGCCAGCAGCACCAAGACAGGGGAGGACTATGGCTACACCTTC. Residues: CASSTKTGEDYGYTF.

The J gene is TRBJ1-2, the V gene TRBV7-9; perhaps TRBD1 as D (6 bases). The CDR3 is 14 amino acids. Germline assignment: CDR1 SEHNR and CDR2 FQNEAQ (reference sequence). Trimming left V 3 bases short and J 3 bases short, with 11 bases between. CDR3 loop: CASSFTGQYYGYTF. The CDR3 bases are TGTGCCAGCAGCTTTACAGGACAGTACTATGGCTACACCTTC. Variable domain in full (rest from reference TRBV7-9 and TRBJ1-2): DTGVSQNPRHKITKRGQNVTFRCDPISEHNRLYWYRQTLGQGPEFLTYFQNEAQLEKSRLLSDRFSAERPKGSFSTLEIQRTEQGDSAMYLCASSFTGQYYGYTFGSGTRLTVV.

This clone appeared a few times. The chain links TRBV29-1 to TRBJ1-1, with 8 nucleotides matching TRBD1. The CDR3 runs to 14 residues. Germline-derived CDR1 and CDR2 are SQVTM and ANQGSEA. The ends lost 4 bases at V and 5 bases at J; junction bases unmatched: 9. CDR3 region: CSVAGGPQGTEAFF. The CDR3 nucleotides are TGCAGCGTTGCAGGGGGCCCGCAGGGTACTGAAGCTTTCTTT. Looking up the rest from reference TRBV29-1 and TRBJ1-1 gives the full variable domain: SAVISQKPSRDICQRGTSLTIQCQVDSQVTMMFWYRQQPGQSLTLIATANQGSEATYESGFVIDKFPISRPNLTFSTLTVSNMSPEDSSIYLCSVAGGPQGTEAFFGQGTRLTVV.

This chain connects TRBV5-1 to TRBJ2-7; D not resolved. The CDR3 has 12 amino acids. Germline V gene data show CDR1 as SGHRS and CDR2 as YFSETQ. Trimming took off 4 bases at V and 3 bases at J, with 8 bases between the two ends. The CDR3 bases are TGCGCCAGCAGCCTTACACACTACGAGCAGTACTTC. Its translation is CASSLTHYEQYF.